The 20 T cell receptor beta chains below were found in one sample sequenced in a study of cytomegalovirus exposure and HLA in healthy donors. The study ran its PCR with 60 Vbeta and 13 Jbeta primers. Sequenced by immunoSEQ multiplex PCR; TCRdb stores in-frame clones only, minus some. The sample lists 200,000 or so clones, 70% to 85% occurring once. The source material was PBMCs. These receptors originate from a boy younger than 10 in good health and CMV-seronegative.

This chain uses TRBV7-8 with TRBJ1-2; D might be TRBD1 (6 bases). This CDR3 is 15 amino acids long. With 1 base removed from V and 12 bases from J, the gap between germline ends came to 21 bases. From germline, CDR1 is SGHVS and CDR2 FQNEAQ. The CDR3 loop is CASSLGYGGLYPDTF. The DNA of the CDR3 is TGTGCCAGCAGCTTAGGGTATGGGGGCTTATACCCGGACACCTTC.

The chain recombines TRBV5-4 with TRBJ2-2; a possible D gene is TRBD2 (6 bases). CDR3 length equals 13 residues. Germline-derived CDR1 and CDR2 are SGHNT and YYREEE (reference sequence). V lost 10 bases and J lost 7, with 17 bases in between. This CDR3 is CAFGPGGFGELFF. The CDR3 DNA sequence: TGTGCCTTCGGGCCCGGGGGTTTCGGGGAGCTGTTTTTT.

The chain joins TRBV5-1 to TRBJ1-6, with D possibly matching TRBD1 (5 bases). Trimming cost V 1 base and J 9 bases, with 14 bases left between them. Looked up from germline, CDR1 is SGHRS and CDR2 is YFSETQ. There are 15 residues in the CDR3. CDR3 nucleotide sequence: TGCGCCAGCAGCTTGCAGGGCGCCGGGAGTTCACCCCTCCACTTT. This translates into CASSLQGAGSSPLHF.

This clone was picked up one time. This chain connects TRBV4-1 to TRBJ2-2; TRBD2 agrees at 7 bases. The CDR3 has 16 residues. Germline V gene data show CDR1 as MGHRA and CDR2 as YSYEKL. V trimming: 2 bases; J trimming: 3 bases; junction bases outside the gene matches: 6. CDR3 sequence reads: CASSQTRGRDTGELFF. CDR3 nucleotide sequence: TGCGCCAGCAGCCAAACGCGGGGGAGGGACACCGGGGAGCTGTTTTTT.

V and J are TRBV7-9 and TRBJ2-3; a weak D match, TRBD1 (6 bases). The CDR3 extends over 12 amino acids. The germline gives CDR1 SEHNR, CDR2 FQNEAQ (reference sequence). The V end was cut by 10 bases, the J end by 3 bases, with 11 bases between. CDR3 loop: CATGELTDTQYF. In DNA form, the CDR3 reads TGTGCCACAGGGGAGTTGACAGATACGCAGTATTTT.

The chain has TRBV6-6 and TRBJ2-1, with 7 bases identical to TRBD1. V trimming: 4 bases; J trimming: 3 bases; junction bases outside the gene matches: 0. The germline V gene has CDR1 MNHNY and CDR2 SVGAGI (reference sequence). CDR3 length: 13 amino acids. CDR3: CASSWTGYNEQFF. CDR3 sequence (DNA): TGTGCCAGCAGTTGGACAGGCTACAATGAGCAGTTCTTC.

The chain uses TRBV6-5 and TRBJ2-1, with a weak D call TRBD1 (5 bases). CDR1 MNHEY and CDR2 SVGAGI come from the germline V gene. This CDR3 region has 16 residues. V lost 4 bases and J 0 bases, leaving 13 bases between the germline ends. As DNA, the CDR3 is TGTGCCAGCAGTTCCACAGGCTTTAGCTCCTACAATGAGCAGTTCTTC. It encodes CASSSTGFSSYNEQFF.

V usage is TRBV9 and J usage is TRBJ2-5, with TRBD2 identical over 11 bases. The CDR3 length is 14 residues. Germline V gene data show CDR1 as SGDLS and CDR2 as YYNGEE. V lost 5 bases to trimming and J lost 4 bases; unmatched junction nucleotides: 4. The CDR3 nucleotides are TGTGCCAGCAGTAGCGGGGGGGACGGAGAGACCCAGTACTTC. This gives the protein CASSSGGDGETQYF.

This clone appeared a single time. The chain has TRBV4-3 and TRBJ1-4; D not certain. CDR1 and CDR2 from the germline V gene are LGHNA and YSLEER. This CDR3 region has 15 residues. The V end was cut by 3 bases, the J end by 7 bases, with 15 bases between. In nucleotides, the CDR3 is TGCGCCAGCAGCCAGACGTCAGGTGGCCCTGAAAAACTGTTTTTT. It is translated as CASSQTSGGPEKLFF.

This chain joins TRBV11-2 and TRBJ2-3, with 14 bases matching TRBD2. Germline CDR1 SGHAT, CDR2 FQNNGV. This CDR3 region has 15 residues. V trimming: 5 bases; J trimming: 4 bases; junction bases outside the gene matches: 2. The DNA of the CDR3 is TGTGCCAGCAGCCGACTAGCGGGGGGGGCAGATACGCAGTATTTT. It codes for CASSRLAGGADTQYF.

The rearrangement joins TRBV6-1 to TRBJ1-6; TRBD1 aligns across 7 bases. The CDR3 is made up of 13 amino acids. The V gene end was trimmed by 3 bases and the J gene end by 7 bases; junction bases not matched to a gene: 0. CDR1 MNHNS and CDR2 SASEGT come from the germline V gene. In DNA form, the CDR3 reads TGTGCCAGCAGTGAGGGACAGAATTCACCCCTCCACTTT. It yields the protein CASSEGQNSPLHF.

The chain combines TRBV7-3 with TRBJ2-1; TRBD1 might be the D (6 bases). Per germline, CDR1 SGHTA and CDR2 FQGTGA. Trimming shortened V by 4 bases and J by 7 bases, and 11 bases separated the two germline ends. The CDR3 extends over 13 amino acids. CDR3 amino acids: CASSSTGHNEQFF. The CDR3 bases are TGTGCCAGCAGCTCGACAGGTCATAATGAGCAGTTCTTC.

The chain uses TRBV5-1 and TRBJ1-1, with D tentatively TRBD1 (6 bases). This CDR3 is 13 amino acids long. Germline V gene data show CDR1 as SGHRS and CDR2 as YFSETQ. The V end was cut by 4 bases, the J end by 1 base, with 8 bases between. As DNA, the CDR3 is TGCGCCAGCAGCCCGACAGGGAACACTGAAGCTTTCTTT. This translates into CASSPTGNTEAFF.

J is TRBJ1-5 and V is TRBV27; D is possibly TRBD1 (6 bases). The germline V gene encodes CDR1 MNHEY and CDR2 SMNVEV (reference sequence). The CDR3 is 14 residues long. The V end was cut by 4 bases, the J end by 2 bases, with 9 bases between. The CDR3: CASSSKGGNQPQHF. CDR3 coding DNA: TGTGCCAGCAGTTCTAAGGGGGGCAATCAGCCCCAGCATTTT.

This clone was detected once. This sequence joins TRBV19 and TRBJ2-1; 7 bases fit TRBD2. CDR1 is LNHDA and CDR2 is SQIVND in the germline V gene (reference sequence). The CDR3 is made up of 18 amino acids. The trim removed 7 bases at V and 4 bases at J, leaving 19 bases unmatched. CDR3 nucleotides: TGTGCCAGTAAGGAGTACGGGGGGAACCACGAAATATACAATGAGCAGTTCTTC. This encodes CASKEYGGNHEIYNEQFF.

The chain uses TRBV2 and TRBJ1-5, with D hard to call. CDR3 length equals 18 residues. V lost 6 bases, J lost 5 bases, and 26 bases lay in between. Per the germline V gene, CDR1 is SNHLY and CDR2 is FYNNEI. The CDR3 loop is CASRTTSLRERRHQPQHF. The CDR3 region has the DNA TGTGCCAGCAGGACCACTTCCCTCCGGGAGAGGAGACATCAGCCCCAGCATTTT.

V usage is TRBV7-8 and J usage is TRBJ1-5, with 9 bases that match TRBD1. The germline gives CDR1 SGHVS, CDR2 FQNEAQ. CDR3 length: 14 amino acids. V shed 5 bases and J 5 bases; nucleotides not matched to a gene: 4. The CDR3 DNA sequence: TGTGCCAGCAGCCGCGACAGGGGGTATCAGCCCCAGCATTTT. Protein product: CASSRDRGYQPQHF.

A note on this clone: Within the sample, other DNA sequences also encode this same CDR3. V and J are TRBV27 and TRBJ1-1; 8 bases are a match to TRBD1. Germline lookup yields CDR1 MNHEY and CDR2 SMNVEV (reference sequence). The junction had 1 base not matched to a gene; V was cut back by 6 bases and J by 1 base. The CDR3 consists of 13 residues. The CDR3 loop is CASRGTGNTEAFF. The DNA of the CDR3 is TGTGCCAGCAGAGGGACAGGGAACACTGAAGCTTTCTTT.

The chain joins TRBV7-9 to TRBJ2-1; TRBD2 aligns across 10 bases. Germline-derived CDR1 and CDR2 are SEHNR and FQNEAQ (reference sequence). The CDR3 runs 15 residues. V was clipped by 6 bases and J by 9 bases; unmatched bases: 11. Here the CDR3 DNA reads TGTGCCAGCAGTCATAGCGGGGGGCCGCATGTTGAGCAGTTCTTC. Translation gives CASSHSGGPHVEQFF.

The rearrangement joins TRBV4-1 to TRBJ2-5, with TRBD2 matching over 13 bases. The V and J ends lost 2 bases and 0 bases, in that order; junction bases with no gene match: 3. Germline V gene lookup returns CDR1 MGHRA and CDR2 YSYEKL. CDR3 size: 17 residues. The CDR3 bases are TGCGCCAGCAGCCAAAAACTAGCGGGGGGGTACCAAGAGACCCAGTACTTC. Its translation is CASSQKLAGGYQETQYF.